This TCR beta chain appears in the sequencing data of a study of cytomegalovirus exposure and HLA in healthy donors. PCR was performed using 60 Vbeta and 13 Jbeta primers. The protocol was immunoSEQ multiplex PCR, while the TCRdb copy is restricted to in-frame clones and leaves out a portion. Altogether about 230,000 clones are present, more than 75% being singletons, with the ten largest covering roughly 1.3%. A word on this clone: Its matching antigen is unknown.

This CDR3 contains 17 residues. The ends lost 8 bases at V and 6 bases at J; junction bases unmatched: 12. Germline CDR1 MNHEY, CDR2 SMNVEV (reference sequence). Findings and limits, study-wide: The authors judged a highly shared variant cluster likely a sequencing artifact. Testing in vitro showed a few CMV-associated chains specific for CMV antigens. Using a false discovery rate of 0.05, a later analysis showed that approximately 17,000 TCR beta sequences were associated with HLA alleles.

The receptor was derived from a human donor in good health. The sequencing input was PBMCs. The rearrangement joins TRBV27 to TRBJ2-1; the match to TRBD2 covers 14 bases. CDR3 region: CASVGLAGVFSVNEQFF. CDR3 sequence (DNA): TGTGCCAGCGTGGGACTAGCGGGAGTATTCTCGGTCAATGAGCAGTTCTTC.